This T cell receptor beta chain emerged from a study of blood T cell repertoires in COVID-19. Whole-study context: PBMCs, B-cell-depleted T cells, or T cells were the source of the cDNA or gDNA that made up the material.

Only in-frame clones appear in the TCRdb table, and some are missing; sequencing was by immunoSEQ multiplex PCR. The table has approximately 210,000 clones, about 88% seen once. The ends were cut back, 4 bases at V and 1 base at J, with 14 bases in the middle. Germline V CDR1 and CDR2: KGHSH, LQKENI. The CDR3 runs 17 residues. Source material: peripheral blood. The gene calls are TRBV18 and TRBJ1-6; a weak D match, TRBD1 (5 bases). The origin of this receptor is a man aged 70-80 years with acute or convalescent COVID-19. In DNA, the CDR3 is TGTGCCAGCTCACGTCTTGAGCGGGGGTCCTATAATTCACCCCTCCACTTT. This encodes CASSRLERGSYNSPLHF.